These T cell receptor beta chains were read from a single sample in a study of blood T cell repertoires in COVID-19. The method was immunoSEQ multiplex PCR; TCRdb's version includes in-frame clones alone and lacks a portion of them. The profile shows 150,000 or so clones, roughly nine tenths of them singletons. Sequencing input: peripheral blood. These receptor sequences come from an older woman with acute or convalescent COVID-19. The CDR3 runs from the conserved cysteine through the conserved F or W. A D gene is named only where the DNA matches it firmly. Part of the rows lack a size; the others show once, few, many or a class for expanded clones.

CDR3nt	CDR3aa	v_gene	d_gene	abundance	j_gene
TGTGCCACCAGCAGGGAGGGGAACACCGGGGAGCTGTTTTTT	CATSREGNTGELFF	TRBV15	-	-	TRBJ2-2
TGTGCCAGTACCCGGACAGGGTCCAATTCACCCCTCCACTTT	CASTRTGSNSPLHF	TRBV19	TRBD1	-	TRBJ1-6
TGCGCCAGCAGCCGGTCGGGGGGAAATAATTCACCCCTCCACTTT	CASSRSGGNNSPLHF	TRBV5-1	-	-	TRBJ1-6
TGTGCCAGCAGTACTTGGGATCGACTAGCGGGAATGACAGATACGCAGTATTTT	CASSTWDRLAGMTDTQYF	TRBV6-2/TRBV6-3	TRBD2	-	TRBJ2-3
TGCGCCAGCAGCTCCGGGGGACGAGACAGGGTCCCCTTGTTGTCTGACGAAAAACTGTTTTTT	CASSSGGRDRVPLLSDEKLFF	TRBV5-1	TRBD1	-	TRBJ1-4
TGCGCCAGCAGCCTGGGACAGGGAATGAACTATGGCTACACCTTC	CASSLGQGMNYGYTF	TRBV5-1	TRBD1	-	TRBJ1-2
TGTGCCAGCAGTTCCTCCCGATTCGGGGACACTGAAGCTTTCTTT	CASSSSRFGDTEAFF	TRBV27	-	few	TRBJ1-1
TGTGCCAGCAGCTTAGCAACAGGGGATGCCGGGGAGCTGTTTTTT	CASSLATGDAGELFF	TRBV7-2	TRBD1	-	TRBJ2-2
TGTGCCAGCAGCTTAGAGAGACAGACCTATGGCTACACCTTC	CASSLERQTYGYTF	TRBV7-2	-	-	TRBJ1-2
TGTGCCAGCAGACAGGGACGGGACAATCAGCCCCAGCATTTT	CASRQGRDNQPQHF	TRBV6-5	-	-	TRBJ1-5
TGTGCCAGCAGTGAATGGAGGACGGTTAGCACAGATACGCAGTATTTT	CASSEWRTVSTDTQYF	TRBV2	-	-	TRBJ2-3
TGTGCCACCAGTGACCAGCGCGGGGAGATTTACAATGAGCAGTTCTTC	CATSDQRGEIYNEQFF	TRBV24-1	-	once	TRBJ2-1
TGTGCCAGCAGCCAATCCAGGGACAGGGGTTTTTTATATGAGCAGTTCTTC	CASSQSRDRGFLYEQFF	TRBV5-4	TRBD1	-	TRBJ2-1
TGTGCCAGCAGCGTAGCAGGGACAACCTATGGCTACACCTTC	CASSVAGTTYGYTF	TRBV9	-	-	TRBJ1-2
TGTGCCACCAGTGATTTTTCGACTAGCGGGAGGGATGAGCAGTTCTTC	CATSDFSTSGRDEQFF	TRBV24-1	TRBD2	-	TRBJ2-1
TGTGCCAGCAGCGTACAGACCTTTGTTGAGCAGTTCTTC	CASSVQTFVEQFF	TRBV7-2	-	-	TRBJ2-1
TGTGCCAGCAGTTATGACGGGACACCGAACACCGGGGAGCTGTTTTTT	CASSYDGTPNTGELFF	TRBV6-5	-	-	TRBJ2-2
TGTGCCAGCAGCTTGACTCCCGGGACAGGGAACACTGAAGCTTTCTTT	CASSLTPGTGNTEAFF	TRBV5-6	TRBD1	few	TRBJ1-1
TGTGCCAGCAGCCCCCGCGGGGACCAAGAGACCCAGTACTTC	CASSPRGDQETQYF	TRBV27	-	once	TRBJ2-5
TGTGCCACCAGCAGAGATCGTCGGAACTATGGCTACACCTTC	CATSRDRRNYGYTF	TRBV15	-	-	TRBJ1-2
TGTGCCAGCAGCCAAAACCGGCTAGCGAACAATGAGCAGTTCTTC	CASSQNRLANNEQFF	TRBV14	-	-	TRBJ2-1
TGTGCCAGCAGCTTGCGGACAGGGGGTAGGAACACTGAAGCTTTCTTT	CASSLRTGGRNTEAFF	TRBV5-6	TRBD1	-	TRBJ1-1
TGTGCCAGCAGCTCCGGACAGGGAAGCAATCAGCCCCAGCATTTT	CASSSGQGSNQPQHF	TRBV7-9	TRBD1	-	TRBJ1-5
TGTGCCAGCAGTGACTGGAACACTGAAGCTTTCTTT	CASSDWNTEAFF	TRBV2	-	once	TRBJ1-1
TGTGCCAGCGGGGGCAGATCAAGCTCTGGAAACACCATATATTTT	CASGGRSSSGNTIYF	TRBV11-2	-	-	TRBJ1-3
TGTGCCAGCAGCCCTCCCGGGACAGGGAACTACGAGCAGTACTTC	CASSPPGTGNYEQYF	TRBV28	TRBD1	-	TRBJ2-7
TGTGCCAGCAGCTTCACAGGGGGTAATGAAAAACTGTTTTTT	CASSFTGGNEKLFF	TRBV9	TRBD1	-	TRBJ1-4
TGTGCCTGGAGCATGACAGGGGACTATGGCTACACCTTC	CAWSMTGDYGYTF	TRBV30	TRBD1	-	TRBJ1-2
TGTGCCAGCAGCACTTCGACTTCACTCACAGATACGCAGTATTTT	CASSTSTSLTDTQYF	TRBV3-1/TRBV3-2	-	once	TRBJ2-3
TGCAGTGGACAGGGGAACTATGGCTACACCTTC	CSGQGNYGYTF	TRBV29-1	TRBD1	-	TRBJ1-2
TGTGCCAGCAGTGAGACAGGGGTCTACGAGCAGTACTTC	CASSETGVYEQYF	TRBV2	TRBD1	-	TRBJ2-7
TGCGCCAGCAGCCCGGACAGGGGGTCTGGGGCCAACGTCCTGACTTTC	CASSPDRGSGANVLTF	TRBV4-3	TRBD1	-	TRBJ2-6
TGTGCCAGCAGTTCGACAGTTTACGAGCAGTACTTC	CASSSTVYEQYF	TRBV28	-	few	TRBJ2-7
TGTGCCAGTAGCTCCGGGACAGAATATTCACCCCTCCACTTT	CASSSGTEYSPLHF	TRBV19	TRBD1	-	TRBJ1-6
TGTGCCAGCAGCCAACACGAAGGCTCATTGGGGCCTGAAGCTTTCTTT	CASSQHEGSLGPEAFF	TRBV14	-	-	TRBJ1-1
TGCAGCGTTGAAATTCGGGCGGGGGGCAACTACAATGAGCAGTTCTTC	CSVEIRAGGNYNEQFF	TRBV29-1	TRBD2	-	TRBJ2-1